This T cell receptor beta chain derives from a study of cytomegalovirus exposure and HLA in healthy donors. This clone was counted between two and nine times. The target antigen is unknown. The PCR ran on 60 Vbeta and 13 Jbeta primers. Method: immunoSEQ multiplex PCR; TCRdb's copy keeps in-frame clones and lacks some. This sample has about 150,000 clones, with roughly three quarters found just once. V was clipped by 0 bases and J by 5 bases; unmatched bases: 10. The CDR3 spans 17 residues. Germline values: CDR1 SGHRS, CDR2 YFSETQ. Study-level findings and limits: Most TCRs appeared rarely, but some public TCRs recurred in many donors. Most of the TCR beta V segments (in an earlier analysis) were productive either about 87% or about 30% of the time.

The clonotype originates from a woman aged 45-65 years in good health and CMV-seropositive. The chain recombines TRBV5-1 with TRBJ2-5, with TRBD2 matching over 10 bases. What was sequenced was PBMCs. CDR3 bases: TGCGCCAGCAGCTTGGCCAGCGGGGGGGCCGTTAAGGAGACCCAGTACTTC. This sequence encodes CASSLASGGAVKETQYF.